The 17 T cell receptor beta chains below all came from one sample that was sequenced in a study of PD-L1 blockade in urothelial cancer. Assay: immunoSEQ multiplex PCR; the TCRdb copy retains only in-frame clones and omits some. The sample includes 130,000 or so clones, about 81% of them seen just once. The sample's time point: pretreatment peripheral blood. The sample in question was PBMCs, obtained around atezolizumab (anti-PD-L1) treatment. Every receptor here comes from a man aged 50 or older with urothelial cancer.

V gene TRBV5-1 combines with J gene TRBJ1-4; 7 bases are shared with TRBD1. Germline V gene lookup returns CDR1 SGHRS and CDR2 YFSETQ. CDR3 length: 19 amino acids. V dropped 3 bases and J dropped 0; count of bases not matched to a gene: 14. As DNA, the CDR3 is TGCGCCAGCAGCTCCAACCCTCAGACAGGGATTGCAACTAATGAAAAACTGTTTTTT. It yields the protein CASSSNPQTGIATNEKLFF.

The V and J genes are TRBV27 and TRBJ1-2, with D possibly TRBD1 on 6 matching bases. Trimming took 5 bases from V and 4 from J, leaving 20 bases between them. Germline CDR1 and CDR2: MNHEY and SMNVEV (reference sequence). The CDR3 runs to 16 residues. DNA of the CDR3: TGTGCCAGCAGTCCCAGAGAAGGGGGAAGAGGCTATGGCTACACCTTC. Protein sequence: CASSPREGGRGYGYTF.

The V gene is TRBV7-2, the J gene TRBJ2-5; D possibly corresponds to TRBD2 (6 bases). Between the trimmed V and J ends, which lost 5 bases and 0 bases, there was a span of 13 bases. CDR1 and CDR2 (germline): SGHTA, FQGNSA. This CDR3 comprises 15 residues. Here the CDR3 reads CASSPRTMYQETQYF. The DNA for the CDR3 is TGTGCCAGCAGCCCACGGACTATGTACCAAGAGACCCAGTACTTC.

The CDR3: CASLDRADQPQHF. For the CDR3, the DNA is TGTGCCAGCTTGGACAGGGCCGATCAGCCCCAGCATTTT. The chain has TRBV19 and TRBJ1-5; 8 positions match TRBD1. Germline CDR1 is LNHDA and CDR2 is SQIVND (reference sequence). The CDR3 runs 13 residues. V shed 9 bases and J 5 bases; nucleotides not matched to a gene: 6.

This clone was observed a single time. J is TRBJ2-3 and V is TRBV7-3; 14 bases are shared with TRBD2. This CDR3 has 18 amino acids. Trimming took 2 bases from V and 1 from J; bases not matched to a gene: 5. Germline lookup yields CDR1 SGHTA and CDR2 FQGTGA. CDR3 in DNA: TGTGCCAGCAGCTTACCAAAGGGACTAGCGGGAGGCACAGATACGCAGTATTTT. Its protein product is CASSLPKGLAGGTDTQYF.

The chain joins TRBV11-2 to TRBJ2-7; weak D call: TRBD1 (5 bases). The CDR3 has 14 residues. Trimming pared 5 bases from V and 1 base from J, leaving 12 bases between. From germline, CDR1 is SGHAT and CDR2 FQNNGV. The CDR3: CASSPRAVSYEQYF. The CDR3 bases are TGTGCCAGCAGCCCCAGGGCCGTGTCCTACGAGCAGTACTTC.

This clone is a singleton in its sample. DNA of the CDR3: TGTGCCAGCTCCGAGGTGTGGGGCTACACCTTC. Residues: CASSEVWGYTF. This rearrangement joins TRBV6-6 to TRBJ1-2; D gene uncertain. CDR1 is MNHNY and CDR2 is SVGAGI in the germline V gene (reference sequence). The CDR3 sequence is 11 residues long. V was trimmed by 8 bases and J by 8 bases, leaving 12 bases between them.

The rearrangement joins TRBV19 to TRBJ1-1; D is undetermined. The V end was cut by 3 bases, the J end by 1 base, with 9 bases between. This CDR3 has 14 amino acids. Germline V lookup: CDR1 LNHDA, CDR2 SQIVND (reference sequence). The CDR3 region has the DNA TGTGCCAGTAGTATCACGGGAGCGAACACTGAAGCTTTCTTT. Translated: CASSITGANTEAFF.

A single count supports this clone. The CDR3, as DNA: TGCGCCAGCAGCCCCAATCTTTTCGGCCTAGCGGGAGGGGCCAATGAGCAGTTCTTC. It yields the protein CASSPNLFGLAGGANEQFF. The rearrangement joins TRBV4-1 to TRBJ2-1; TRBD2 matches at 12 bases. Germline CDR1 and CDR2: MGHRA and YSYEKL. There are 19 residues in the CDR3. V was clipped by 4 bases and J by 6 bases; unmatched bases: 16.

J is TRBJ2-2 and V is TRBV30, with 9 bases matching TRBD2. Germline V gives CDR1 GTSNPN, CDR2 SVGIG (reference sequence). The CDR3 loop spans 17 amino acids. J gave up 0 bases and V 4 bases, and 9 bases lay outside the gene matches. The CDR3 nucleotides read TGTGCCTGGACCAGCGGGAGGATTCGATCGAACACCGGGGAGCTGTTTTTT. Protein: CAWTSGRIRSNTGELFF.

The rearrangement joins TRBV2 to TRBJ2-5; D possibly corresponds to TRBD1 (6 bases). The V end lost 5 bases, the J end lost 4 bases, and 14 bases lay between the germline ends. The CDR3 has 14 residues. CDR1 and CDR2 from the germline V gene are SNHLY and FYNNEI. The CDR3 DNA reads as TGTGCCAGCAGTCGGACAGAGCCGCCAGAGACCCAGTACTTC. Protein: CASSRTEPPETQYF.

This clone was detected only once. The gene calls are TRBV9 and TRBJ1-4; D perhaps matches TRBD1 (6 bases). Germline assignment: CDR1 SGDLS and CDR2 YYNGEE. The V gene lost 3 bases and the J gene lost 4 bases, with 10 bases spanning the gap. The CDR3 sequence is 14 residues long. The CDR3 DNA follows: TGTGCCAGCAGCGGGCAGGGGCTTAATGAAAAACTGTTTTTT. Protein: CASSGQGLNEKLFF.

The genes are TRBV12-1 and TRBJ2-5; TRBD1 is taken as the D call from the table, unchecked against the DNA. TRBV12-1 is a pseudogene segment. CDR3 length equals 18 residues. CDR3 loop: CASSFDSRGNSPQETQYF. CDR3 coding DNA: TGTGCCAGCAGCTTTGATAGCAGGGGGAACTCGCCCCAAGAGACCCAGTACTTC.

The genes are TRBV11-1 and TRBJ2-1; D is unresolved. The ends were cut back, 0 bases at V and 6 bases at J, with 3 bases in the middle. CDR3 size: 12 residues. Per the germline V gene, CDR1 is SGHAT and CDR2 is FQDESV (reference sequence). CDR3 region: CASSLAGNEQFF. CDR3 DNA: TGTGCCAGCAGCTTAGCCGGCAATGAGCAGTTCTTC.

The chain couples TRBV28 to TRBJ2-1, with 9 bases lining up with TRBD2. This CDR3 spans 16 amino acids. Germline CDR1 reads MDHEN; CDR2 reads SYDVKM. J lost 8 bases, V lost 0 bases, and 8 bases had no gene match. CDR3 amino acids: CASSLWAAGGPYEQFF. In DNA form, the CDR3 reads TGTGCCAGCAGTTTATGGGCGGCGGGAGGGCCCTATGAGCAGTTCTTC.

In its sample, this clone was seen once. The chain is built from TRBV2 and TRBJ1-2; D is unclear. The V gene's germline CDR1 is SNHLY and CDR2 FYNNEI. The CDR3 is made up of 13 amino acids. V shed 4 bases and J shed 6 bases, with 12 bases lying between them. As DNA, the CDR3 is TGTGCCAGCAGTGTGCGGGGTGAACATGGCTACACCTTC. Protein: CASSVRGEHGYTF.

The J gene is TRBJ2-6, the V gene TRBV28; 7 positions match TRBD1. With V trimmed by 2 bases and J by 0 bases, 10 bases remained unmatched. Germline CDR1 is MDHEN and CDR2 is SYDVKM. This CDR3 has 19 residues. The CDR3 DNA sequence: TGTGCCAGCAGTTTAATTCGCTGGACAGGTGCCTCTGGGGCCAACGTCCTGACTTTC. Protein: CASSLIRWTGASGANVLTF.